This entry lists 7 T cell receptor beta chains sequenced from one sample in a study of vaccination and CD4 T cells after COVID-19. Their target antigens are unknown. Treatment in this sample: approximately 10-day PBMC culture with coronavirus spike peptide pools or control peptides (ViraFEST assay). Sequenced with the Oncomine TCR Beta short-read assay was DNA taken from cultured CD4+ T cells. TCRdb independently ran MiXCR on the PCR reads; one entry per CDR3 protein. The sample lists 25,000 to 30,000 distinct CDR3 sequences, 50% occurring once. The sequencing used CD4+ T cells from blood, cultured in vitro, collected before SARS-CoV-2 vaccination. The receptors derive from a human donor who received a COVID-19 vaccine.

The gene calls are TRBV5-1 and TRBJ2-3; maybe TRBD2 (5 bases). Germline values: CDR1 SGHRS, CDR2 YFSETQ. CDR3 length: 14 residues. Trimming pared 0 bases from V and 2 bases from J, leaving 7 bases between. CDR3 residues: CASSLGTVTDTQYF. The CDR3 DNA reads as TGCGCCAGCAGCTTGGGGACTGTCACAGATACGCAGTATTTT.

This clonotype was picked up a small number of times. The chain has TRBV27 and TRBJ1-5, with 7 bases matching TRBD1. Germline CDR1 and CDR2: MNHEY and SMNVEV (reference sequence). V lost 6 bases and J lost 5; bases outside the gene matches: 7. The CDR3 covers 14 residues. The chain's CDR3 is CASSPDRLDQPQHF. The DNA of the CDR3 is TGTGCCAGCAGCCCGGACAGGCTGGATCAGCCCCAGCATTTT.

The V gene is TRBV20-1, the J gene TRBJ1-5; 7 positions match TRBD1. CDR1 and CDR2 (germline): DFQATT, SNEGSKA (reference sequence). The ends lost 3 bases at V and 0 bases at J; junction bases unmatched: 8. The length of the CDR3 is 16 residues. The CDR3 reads CSASDGGTASNQPQHF. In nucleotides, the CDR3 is TGCAGTGCTAGCGACGGGGGGACAGCTAGCAATCAGCCCCAGCATTTT.

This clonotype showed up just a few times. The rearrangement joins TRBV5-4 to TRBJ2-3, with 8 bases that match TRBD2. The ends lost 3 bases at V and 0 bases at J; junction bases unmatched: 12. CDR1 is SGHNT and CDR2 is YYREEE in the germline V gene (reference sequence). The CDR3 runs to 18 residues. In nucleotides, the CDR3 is TGTGCCAGCAGCTCCGGGGGGGCCCGGGGGTCAAGCACAGATACGCAGTATTTT. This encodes CASSSGGARGSSTDTQYF.

CDR3 sequence: CSVERLTQYF. In nucleotides, the CDR3 is TGCAGCGTTGAGCGACTAACGCAGTATTTT. V and J are TRBV29-1 and TRBJ2-3; maybe TRBD2 (5 bases). The germline gives CDR1 SQVTM, CDR2 ANQGSEA. V lost 3 bases and J 9 bases, leaving 7 bases between the germline ends. The CDR3 runs 10 residues.

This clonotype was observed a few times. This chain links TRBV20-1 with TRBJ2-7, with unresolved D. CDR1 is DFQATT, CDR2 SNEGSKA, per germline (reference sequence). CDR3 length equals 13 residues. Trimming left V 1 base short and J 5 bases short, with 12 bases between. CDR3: CSARADRLNEQYF. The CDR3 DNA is TGCAGTGCTAGAGCTGACCGCCTGAACGAGCAGTACTTC.

CDR3 residues: CASSKMGGQCPYEQYF. The CDR3 nucleotides read TGTGCCAGCAGCAAAATGGGCGGCCAATGCCCCTACGAGCAGTACTTC. The rearrangement links TRBV21-1 to TRBJ2-7; TRBD1 is taken as the D call from the table, unchecked against the DNA. TRBV21-1 is a pseudogene locus. There are 16 residues in the CDR3.